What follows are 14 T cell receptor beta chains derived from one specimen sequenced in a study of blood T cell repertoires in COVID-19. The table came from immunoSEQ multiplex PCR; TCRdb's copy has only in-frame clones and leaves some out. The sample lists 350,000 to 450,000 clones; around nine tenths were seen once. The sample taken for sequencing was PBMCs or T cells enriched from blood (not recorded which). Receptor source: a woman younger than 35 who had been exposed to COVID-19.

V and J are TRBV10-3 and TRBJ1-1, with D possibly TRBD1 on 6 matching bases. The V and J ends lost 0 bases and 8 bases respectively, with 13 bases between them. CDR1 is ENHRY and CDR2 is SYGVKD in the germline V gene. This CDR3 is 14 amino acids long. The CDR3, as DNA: TGTGCCATCAGTGAGTCTGCGGGGGCGAAGGAAGCTTTCTTT. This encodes CAISESAGAKEAFF.

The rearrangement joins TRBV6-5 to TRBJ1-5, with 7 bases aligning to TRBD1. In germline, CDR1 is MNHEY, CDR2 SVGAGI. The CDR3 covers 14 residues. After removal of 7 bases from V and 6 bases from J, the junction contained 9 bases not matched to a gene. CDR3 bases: TGTGCCAGCATTCCAGACAGGGCCGGTCAGCCCCAGCATTTT. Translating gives CASIPDRAGQPQHF.

The CDR3: CASSLGAPTSGYTGELFF. The CDR3 nucleotides read TGTGCCAGCAGCTTGGGGGCCCCGACTAGCGGATACACCGGGGAGCTGTTTTTT. This chain links TRBV5-5 with TRBJ2-2, with 9 bases lining up with TRBD2. This CDR3 contains 18 residues. From germline, CDR1 is SGHKS and CDR2 YYEKEE (reference sequence). The ends lost 0 bases at V and 3 bases at J; junction bases unmatched: 9.

CDR3 DNA sequence: TGTGCCAGCAGCCGACAGAGTAGCAATCAGCCCCAGCATTTT. It is translated as CASSRQSSNQPQHF. This chain joins TRBV7-9 and TRBJ1-5; weak D call: TRBD1 (5 bases). Germline CDR1 SEHNR, CDR2 FQNEAQ (reference sequence). The CDR3 totals 14 residues. Trimming stripped 5 bases from V and 0 bases from J, with 8 bases between. Variable domain in full (rest from reference TRBV7-9 and TRBJ1-5): DTGVSQNPRHKITKRGQNVTFRCDPISEHNRLYWYRQTLGQGPEFLTYFQNEAQLEKSRLLSDRFSAERPKGSFSTLEIQRTEQGDSAMYLCASSRQSSNQPQHFGDGTRLSIL.

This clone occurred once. The CDR3 sequence: CASVGGTGNTIYF. The CDR3 DNA is TGTGCCAGCGTCGGCGGAACTGGAAACACCATATATTTT. The chain recombines TRBV5-6 with TRBJ1-3, with unresolved D. This CDR3 comprises 13 residues. Germline-derived CDR1 and CDR2 are SGHDT and YYEEEE. The ends were cut back, 7 bases at V and 2 bases at J, with 10 bases in the middle. The full variable domain, its missing parts supplied by reference TRBV5-6 and TRBJ1-3, is DAGVTQSPTHLIKTRGQQVTLRCSPKSGHDTVSWYQQALGQGPQFIFQYYEEEERQRGNFPDRFSGHQFPNYSSELNVNALLLGDSALYLCASVGGTGNTIYFGEGSWLTVV.

CDR3 in amino acids: CARSLGTGTNEKLFF. In DNA, the CDR3 is TGTGCCAGAAGCTTAGGGACAGGGACTAATGAAAAACTGTTTTTT. The chain joins TRBV5-3 to TRBJ1-4, with TRBD1 identical over 9 bases. TRBV5-3 is an ORF; its function is uncertain. This CDR3 comprises 15 residues. V was clipped by 2 bases and J by 2 bases; unmatched bases: 1.

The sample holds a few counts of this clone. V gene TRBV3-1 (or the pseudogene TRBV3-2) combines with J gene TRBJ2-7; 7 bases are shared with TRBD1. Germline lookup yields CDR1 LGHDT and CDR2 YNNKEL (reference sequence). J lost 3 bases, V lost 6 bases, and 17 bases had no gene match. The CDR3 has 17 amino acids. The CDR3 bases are TGTGCCAGCAGTATATCGACCGGGACAGCAAACCTCTACGAGCAGTACTTC. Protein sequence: CASSISTGTANLYEQYF.

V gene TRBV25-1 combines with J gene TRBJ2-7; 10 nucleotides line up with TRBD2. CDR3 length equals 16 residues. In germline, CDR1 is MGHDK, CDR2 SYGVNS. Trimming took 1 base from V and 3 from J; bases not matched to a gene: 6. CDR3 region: CASSESWASGSYEQYF. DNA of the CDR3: TGTGCCAGCAGTGAATCTTGGGCTAGCGGGAGCTACGAGCAGTACTTC.

CDR3 coding DNA: TGTGCCAGCAGCTTTGCGGGTGCAACTAATGAAAAACTGTTTTTT. As protein: CASSFAGATNEKLFF. The genes are TRBV11-2 and TRBJ1-4; D not certain. CDR1 is SGHAT and CDR2 is FQNNGV in the germline V gene. The CDR3 spans 15 residues. The V and J ends lost 3 bases and 0 bases respectively, with 8 bases between them. The full variable domain, completed using reference TRBV11-2 and TRBJ1-4, is EAGVAQSPRYKIIEKRQSVAFWCNPISGHATLYWYQQILGQGPKLLIQFQNNGVVDDSQLPKDRFSAERLKGVDSTLKIQPAKLEDSAVYLCASSFAGATNEKLFFGSGTQLSVL.

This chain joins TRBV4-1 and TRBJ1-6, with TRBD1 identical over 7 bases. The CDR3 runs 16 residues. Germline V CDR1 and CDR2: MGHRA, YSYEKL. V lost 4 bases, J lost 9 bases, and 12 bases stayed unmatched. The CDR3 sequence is CASSRSFEGAISPLHF. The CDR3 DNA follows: TGCGCCAGCAGCCGGTCCTTTGAGGGGGCAATTTCACCCCTCCACTTT.

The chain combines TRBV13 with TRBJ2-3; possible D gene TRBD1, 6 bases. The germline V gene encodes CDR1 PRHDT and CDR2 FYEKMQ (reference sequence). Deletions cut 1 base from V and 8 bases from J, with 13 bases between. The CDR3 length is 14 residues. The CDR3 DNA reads TGTGCCAGCAGCTTAGTTGCAGGGGAAGGTACGCAGTATTTT. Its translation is CASSLVAGEGTQYF.

The CDR3 region is CASSGTNTGELFF. The CDR3 DNA sequence: TGTGCCAGTAGCGGAACGAACACCGGGGAGCTGTTTTTT. The rearrangement uses TRBV18 and TRBJ2-2; tentatively, D is TRBD2 (6 bases). The V and J ends lost 9 bases and 0 bases respectively, with 8 bases between them. The CDR3 has 13 amino acids. Per germline, CDR1 KGHSH and CDR2 LQKENI.

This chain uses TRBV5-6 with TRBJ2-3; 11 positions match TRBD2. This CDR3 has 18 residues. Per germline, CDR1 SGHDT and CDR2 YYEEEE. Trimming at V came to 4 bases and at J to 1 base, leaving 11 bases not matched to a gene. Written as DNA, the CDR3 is TGTGCCAGCAGCCGCCTTAGCGGGAGGGCCGGGGGCACAGATACGCAGTATTTT. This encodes CASSRLSGRAGGTDTQYF.

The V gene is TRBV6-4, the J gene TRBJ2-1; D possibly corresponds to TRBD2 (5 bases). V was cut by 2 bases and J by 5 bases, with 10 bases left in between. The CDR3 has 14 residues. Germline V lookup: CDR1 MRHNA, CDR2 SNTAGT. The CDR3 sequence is CASSDEAANNEQFF. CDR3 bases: TGTGCCAGCAGTGACGAAGCGGCAAACAATGAGCAGTTCTTC.